Given below is one T cell receptor (beta chain) in context. The CDR3 is 13 amino acids. Germline V gene sequence: CDR1 GTSNPN, CDR2 SVGIG (reference sequence). Trimming removed 3 bases from V and 7 bases from J, with 13 bases in between. This record comes from a study of blood T cell repertoires in COVID-19. Study in general: Samples came from the United States, Italy and Spain, spanning acute and convalescent COVID-19.

As originally analysed: Amplification of reference gene primers provided the estimated nucleated cell counts. Profiled with immunoSEQ multiplex PCR; TCRdb holds only in-frame clones, not every one. Clone size and V and J calls were adopted from that table, with D and trimming inferred from the DNA. In the table there are a few hundred thousand clones, around nine tenths of which are singletons. The clonotype originates from a man between 60 and 75 years old with acute or convalescent COVID-19. V is TRBV30 and J is TRBJ2-1, with D maybe TRBD2 (5 bases). What was sequenced was peripheral blood. The CDR3 DNA reads as TGTGCCTGGAGACCGCGCGGGCTGAATGAGCAGTTCTTC. Translated: CAWRPRGLNEQFF.